These 5 T cell receptor beta chains were sequenced from one sample in a study of blood T cell repertoires in COVID-19. The repertoire was sequenced with immunoSEQ multiplex PCR; TCRdb's copy has only in-frame clones and lacks some. The sample lists 300,000 to 350,000 clones, approximately 90% occurring once. Input material: peripheral blood. The receptors shown here come from a man between 18 and 29 years old with active or convalescent COVID-19.

The sample holds a few counts of this clone. The V and J genes are TRBV6-5 and TRBJ2-1, with 9 bases aligning to TRBD2. The V gene end was trimmed by 0 bases and the J gene end by 8 bases; junction bases not matched to a gene: 2. Germline loops: CDR1 MNHEY, CDR2 SVGAGI. The CDR3 runs 14 residues. The CDR3, as DNA: TGTGCCAGCAGTTACTCATTAGCGGGAGATGAGCAGTTCTTC. This encodes CASSYSLAGDEQFF.

V is TRBV24-1 and J is TRBJ1-1; tentatively, D is TRBD1 (5 bases). The V end was cut by 6 bases, the J end by 1 base, with 8 bases between. Germline V CDR1 and CDR2: KGHDR, SFDVKD. This CDR3 contains 13 residues. CDR3 region: CATSTGKNTEAFF. In nucleotides, the CDR3 is TGTGCCACCAGTACAGGAAAGAACACTGAAGCTTTCTTT.

This clone appeared a single time. The chain couples TRBV7-6 to TRBJ2-1, with D possibly TRBD1 on 5 matching bases. The CDR3 loop spans 15 amino acids. CDR1 and CDR2 from the germline V gene are SGHVS and FNYEAQ. Trimming removed 5 bases at V and 8 bases at J, with 19 bases between. The CDR3 DNA is TGTGCCAGCAGCAGCCCTGAACAGGCCAGGGATGAGCAGTTCTTC. This translates into CASSSPEQARDEQFF.

The CDR3 DNA is TGTGCCAGCAGCTTAGGGCAACCTGGAAACACCATATATTTT. This translates into CASSLGQPGNTIYF. The chain uses TRBV7-8 and TRBJ1-3; D call uncertain. From germline, CDR1 is SGHVS and CDR2 FQNEAQ. V gave up 1 base and J gave up 2 bases, with 6 bases separating them. The CDR3 is made up of 14 amino acids.

The chain links TRBV5-6 to TRBJ2-7; TRBD1 agrees at 7 bases. V lost 0 bases, J lost 3 bases, and 6 bases stayed unmatched. Per the germline V gene, CDR1 is SGHDT and CDR2 is YYEEEE. The CDR3 spans 15 residues. The CDR3 loop reads CASSLGQGEYYEQYF. The CDR3 DNA sequence: TGTGCCAGCAGCTTGGGTCAGGGGGAATACTACGAGCAGTACTTC.